The source of this T cell receptor beta chain is a study of shared clonotypes between healthy human individuals. The study enrolled healthy HIV-negative adults without recent acute infections or vaccinations as donors. It was at deep level that the assay was run. Methods used by the authors: Owing to the provision of junction-only sequences devoid of quality scores by immunoSEQ, filtering differed. Some clones are missing from TCRdb's copy, which holds only in-frame ones; the method was immunoSEQ multiplex PCR. V and J calls plus clone size are reproduced from that table; the DNA served to infer D and trimming. This table has approximately 2.1 million clones, more than 80% appearing once. Broader study findings: A limitation of the genetic and exposure-history diversity represented arose from few donors.

The CDR3 length is 13 residues. CDR1 and CDR2 from the germline V gene are SGHTA and FQGTGA. V lost 5 bases, J lost 6 bases, and 11 bases lay in between. For this clone: What it binds is unknown.

The TCR was taken from a young man in good health. Some clones in this sample may be carry-over from other donors' samples. The chain joins TRBV7-3 to TRBJ2-1; D gene unclear. The sample consisted of naive CD4+ T cells from PBMCs. As for subset: CD45RA+ positively selected. The CDR3 DNA reads TGTGCCAGCAGCGTAGACGTAACCAATGAGCAGTTCTTC. It encodes CASSVDVTNEQFF.